The sequence of this T cell receptor (beta chain) was determined in a study of blood T cell repertoires in COVID-19. On the study more broadly: The study drew acute and convalescent COVID-19 samples from the United States, Italy and Spain. Nucleic acid was either cDNA or gDNA, and it came from T cells, B-cell-depleted T cells, or PBMCs.

CDR1 is LNHDA and CDR2 is SQIVND in the germline V gene (reference sequence). The CDR3 spans 13 residues. Losses at the gene ends were 7 bases for V and 3 bases for J; bases not matched to a gene: 3. Under the authors' procedure: Amplification with reference gene primers provided the estimates of nucleated cell counts. Method: immunoSEQ multiplex PCR; TCRdb's copy keeps in-frame clones and lacks some. V, J and clone size are those of that table, while D and trimming were read from the DNA. The sample lists roughly 280,000 clones; approximately 83% were seen once. Sequenced sample: peripheral blood. The origin of this receptor is a woman in her seventies with acute or convalescent COVID-19. This chain uses TRBV19 with TRBJ1-2; TRBD1 aligns across 9 bases. The CDR3 protein is CASTDRGDYGYTF. CDR3 sequence (DNA): TGTGCCAGTACTGACAGGGGGGACTATGGCTACACCTTC.